At least ten counts were recorded for the clone carrying this TCR beta chain. Its antigen is unknown. Each CDR3 protein is one row after TCRdb ran MiXCR on the reads. The sample shows about 300,000 distinct CDR3 sequences, around 10% of them seen only once. This entry belongs to a study of T cell repertoires in cytomegalovirus infection. Background on the study: A matching HLA type, together with CMV infection, was signaled by public TCR beta signatures. Notes on the study in general: The ex vivo response showed dominance by HLA-C-restricted CMV-specific TCR beta clonotypes. Accumulated public TCR beta family frequency recognized individuals carrying CMV together with the relevant HLA.

The CDR3 is made up of 15 amino acids. V was pared by 6 bases and J by 4 bases, with 16 bases between. Per the germline V gene, CDR1 is SGHTA and CDR2 is FQGNSA. The TCR was taken from a human donor in good health (CMV status not recorded). Some clones in this sample may be carry-over from other donors' samples. Material for sequencing was PBMCs. J is TRBJ1-5 and V is TRBV7-2; possibly TRBD1 for D (5 bases). The CDR3 spells CASSPTRGSNQPQHF. The CDR3 nucleotides are TGTGCCAGCAGTCCGACACGGGGGTCTAATCAGCCCCAGCATTTT.